This TCR beta chain was captured in a study of Ad26.COV2.S vaccination and SARS-CoV-2 variants. Study-level points and caveats: Vaccine recipients surpassed placebo recipients in spike-specific TCR breadth. Reported post-vaccination CD8+ and CD4+ T cell responses to spike showed substantial breadth.

The CDR3 contains 14 residues. Germline V gives CDR1 MNHEY, CDR2 SMNVEV (reference sequence). The ends were cut back, 3 bases at V and 4 bases at J, with 12 bases in the middle. Worth noting for this clone: Its specificity is unknown.

Measured with immunoSEQ multiplex PCR; TCRdb has only the in-frame clones, and not every one. The repertoire holds roughly 330,000 clones, with roughly 88% as singletons. Treatment: 15 to 20 received Ad26.COV2.S at low or high dose, single or two shots; several received placebo; per-sample allocation not given. It was on day 63 after the first vaccine or placebo injection that samples were taken. It was an adult aged 18-55 years in Boston who was the donor. The sequence derives from a person between 18 and 65 years old who received the Ad26.COV2.S COVID-19 vaccine or a placebo. The sequences come from peripheral blood, collected in a trial of Ad26.COV2.S vaccine versus placebo. The rearrangement uses TRBV27 and TRBJ1-1; D may be TRBD1 (5 bases). The CDR3 region is CASSFQGSATEAFF. As DNA, the CDR3 is TGTGCCAGCAGTTTTCAGGGCTCGGCCACTGAAGCTTTCTTT.